The 8 T cell receptor beta chains below all came from one sample that was sequenced in a study of blood T cells in healthy people across ages. A second PCR of 7 to 11 cycles used a sample-barcoded 5' primer and a J-beta primer mix. MiXCR, run by TCRdb on the 5' RACE reads, gives a single entry per CDR3 protein. Of under 1,000,000 distinct CDR3 sequences listed, about 47% are singletons. The material sequenced was blood. The receptors were sampled from a man older than 75 in good health.

This clonotype was detected a few times. This sequence joins TRBV6-4 and TRBJ2-1; TRBD1 matches 9 bases. This CDR3 has 14 residues. The junction had 7 bases not matched to a gene; V was cut back by 6 bases and J by 7 bases. CDR1 and CDR2 (germline): MRHNA, SNTAGT. DNA for the CDR3: TGTGCCAGCAGAGACACCGACAGGGGGAATGAGCAGTTCTTC. Its protein is CASRDTDRGNEQFF.

About this clonotype itself: The junction departs from germline at one end; a sequencing error may be responsible. V usage is TRBV29-1 and J usage is TRBJ2-5; tentative D call: TRBD2 (6 bases). Germline V gives CDR1 SQVTM, CDR2 ANQGSEA. There are 14 residues in the CDR3. The CDR3 DNA sequence: TGCAGCGTTGAACGGGGAGGCCTGGGTCAGACCCAGTACTTT. Translation: CSVERGGLGQTQYF.

V gene TRBV28 combines with J gene TRBJ2-7; a weak D match, TRBD1 (5 bases). CDR1 and CDR2 from the germline V gene are MDHEN and SYDVKM. V lost 10 bases and J 2 bases, leaving 9 bases between the germline ends. The CDR3 is 11 residues long. CDR3 loop: CATYRPYEQYF. The CDR3 region has the DNA TGTGCCACCTACAGGCCCTACGAGCAGTACTTC.

This clonotype was picked up a small number of times. The rearrangement uses TRBV4-3 and TRBJ1-1; maybe TRBD1 (5 bases). Trimming shortened V by 2 bases and J by 6 bases, and 10 bases separated the two germline ends. Per germline, CDR1 LGHNA and CDR2 YSLEER. The CDR3 runs 13 residues. The CDR3 region is CASSQTGHSEAFF. As DNA, the CDR3 is TGCGCCAGCAGCCAAACAGGACATTCTGAAGCTTTCTTT.

This rearrangement joins TRBV20-1 to TRBJ2-5; 10 nucleotides align to TRBD2. Trimming removed 6 bases from V and 5 bases from J; junction bases left unmatched: 9. Per the germline V gene, CDR1 is DFQATT and CDR2 is SNEGSKA (reference sequence). The CDR3 extends over 14 amino acids. CDR3 loop: CSAQSGRAVETQYF. In DNA form, the CDR3 reads TGCAGTGCCCAAAGCGGGAGGGCCGTTGAGACCCAGTACTTC.

On this clonotype: Possible read error: a much larger clone is one base away. The chain has TRBV11-2 and TRBJ2-7; 8 bases align to TRBD2. From germline, CDR1 is SGHAT and CDR2 FQNNGV. The trim removed 5 bases at V and 4 bases at J, leaving 4 bases unmatched. This CDR3 contains 13 residues. CDR3 amino acids: CASSPGLEYEQYF. CDR3 DNA sequence: TGTGCCAGCAGCCCGGGACTAGAGTACGAGCAGTACTTC.

The chain uses TRBV20-1 and TRBJ2-3; 15 nucleotides match TRBD2. The CDR3 is 16 residues long. The V and J ends lost 5 bases and 3 bases, in that order; junction bases with no gene match: 6. Germline CDR1 is DFQATT and CDR2 is SNEGSKA (reference sequence). CDR3 loop: CSAFGTSGRSTDTQYF. CDR3 nucleotide sequence: TGCAGTGCTTTTGGGACTAGCGGGAGGTCGACAGATACGCAGTATTTT.

CDR3 sequence reads: CASSDPGTGGNEQFF. CDR3 bases: TGCGCCAGCAGTGACCCCGGGACAGGAGGTAATGAGCAGTTCTTC. The chain joins TRBV10-1 to TRBJ2-1, with TRBD1 matching 8 bases. The CDR3 totals 15 residues. Germline assignment: CDR1 WNHNN and CDR2 SYGVQD (reference sequence). With V trimmed by 3 bases and J by 7 bases, 8 bases remained unmatched.